A selection of T cell receptor beta chains follows, all from one sample in a study of blood T cell repertoires in COVID-19. Libraries were prepared by immunoSEQ multiplex PCR; TCRdb keeps only in-frame clonotypes and omits some of them. The repertoire consists of tens of thousands of clones, with approximately 89% occurring once and the leading ten covering 11%. The source material was peripheral blood. The receptors shown here come from a man older than 75 with acute or convalescent COVID-19. CDR3s include the opening cysteine and the closing phenylalanine or tryptophan. Each record gives: J gene, D gene, V gene, clone size, CDR3 DNA, CDR3 protein. A D gene is named only where the DNA matches it firmly. Rows give clone size only sometimes, using once, few, many, or a class for an expanded clone.

TRBJ1-5 . TRBV5-1 once TGCGCCAGCAGCTTGGGAACAGGGCTCAATCAGCCCCAGCATTTT CASSLGTGLNQPQHF
TRBJ2-2 TRBD1 TRBV11-2 . TGTGCCAGCAGCCCAGGGACAGCTAATACCGGGGAGCTGTTTTTT CASSPGTANTGELFF
TRBJ1-1 TRBD1 TRBV11-2 . TGTGCCAGCAGCCCGGACAGGGGACCACAAGCTTTCTTT CASSPDRGPQAFF
TRBJ1-1 . TRBV25-1 . TGTGCCAGCAGTGGCGGACAGCGTAACACTGAAGCTTTCTTT CASSGGQRNTEAFF
TRBJ1-1 . TRBV19 . TGTGCCAGTAGTATCCGGGAAGTCAACACTGAAGCTTTCTTT CASSIREVNTEAFF
TRBJ2-2 TRBD2 TRBV7-2 . TGTGCCAGCAGCACGACTAGCGGAATCACCGGGGAGCTGTTTTTT CASSTTSGITGELFF
TRBJ2-1 . TRBV6-6 . TGTGCCAGCAGCCTAATAGGGGTTTGGCAGTTCTTC CASSLIGVWQFF
TRBJ2-3 TRBD2 TRBV7-9 . TGTGCCAGCAGCTCCCTGAGCGGGGGGGCCCCCTATTGGCAGTATTTT CASSSLSGGAPYWQYF
TRBJ1-2 TRBD1 TRBV14 . TGTGCCAGCAGCCACCCCACAGGGGCCTATGGCTACACCTTC CASSHPTGAYGYTF
TRBJ1-5 TRBD1 TRBV4-1 . TGCGCCAGCAGCCAAGTTCTCTCAGGGGGCTTCAATCAGCCCCAGCATTTT CASSQVLSGGFNQPQHF
TRBJ2-3 TRBD2 TRBV10-3 . TGTGCCATCAGTGAGGAGTCTAGCGGTAGCACAGATACGCAGTATTTT CAISEESSGSTDTQYF
TRBJ2-7 TRBD1 TRBV5-1 . TGCGCCAGCAGCTTGGGAGGGGGCAGTTTTTACGAGCAGTACTTC CASSLGGGSFYEQYF
TRBJ1-2 . TRBV5-1 . TGCGCCAGCAGCTTAGAGAATCCCAACTATGGCTACACCTTC CASSLENPNYGYTF
TRBJ2-7 . TRBV6-2/TRBV6-3 once TGTGCCAGCAGTTACTCCGCCTACGAGCAGTACTTC CASSYSAYEQYF
TRBJ2-5 . TRBV6-6 . TGTGCCAGCAAGACAGTTGAAGAGACCCAGTACTTC CASKTVEETQYF
TRBJ2-7 TRBD2 TRBV29-1 . TGCAGCGTTGCGGGGGGGGCTCATACAAACATCAACGAGCAGTACTTC CSVAGGAHTNINEQYF
TRBJ1-3 TRBD1 TRBV5-1 . TGCGCCAGCAGCATAGGGGGCCTAGATGTCGGAAACACCATATATTTT CASSIGGLDVGNTIYF
TRBJ1-2 TRBD1 TRBV6-1 . TGTGCCAGCAGTGAAGCCCAGGGGGACTACTATGGCTACACCTTC CASSEAQGDYYGYTF
TRBJ1-1 TRBD1 TRBV3-1/TRBV3-2 . TGTGCCAGCAGCCCGACAGGGGTTTTGAACACTGAAGCTTTCTTT CASSPTGVLNTEAFF
TRBJ1-2 . TRBV2 . TGTGCCAGCAGTTCTGAAGCGATGAACTATGGCTACACCTTC CASSSEAMNYGYTF
TRBJ2-7 . TRBV5-1 . TGCGCCAGCAGCTCCGGGGGAAGTTCCTACGAGCAGTACTTC CASSSGGSSYEQYF
TRBJ1-3 . TRBV5-8 once TGTGCCAGCAGAACCGGGGGGGCGCAAGGAAACACCATATATTTT CASRTGGAQGNTIYF
TRBJ1-4 TRBD1 TRBV19 . TGTGCCAGTAGCAAGACAGGGTTAACTAATGAAAAACTGTTTTTT CASSKTGLTNEKLFF
TRBJ1-3 TRBD1 TRBV30 . TGTGCCTGGAGCGTAGACAGGGCTTTTTCTGGAAACACCATATATTTT CAWSVDRAFSGNTIYF
TRBJ1-1 . TRBV3-1/TRBV3-2 . TGTGCCAGCAGCCAAGTCCAGGGGTTCGGCACTGAAGCTTTCTTT CASSQVQGFGTEAFF
TRBJ1-1 . TRBV3-1/TRBV3-2 . TGTGCCAGCAGCCATCAAACAGGAAACACTGAAGCTTTCTTT CASSHQTGNTEAFF
TRBJ1-1 TRBD1 TRBV5-4 once TGTGCCAGCAGCTACCCGGGACAGACCCGTGAAGCTTTCTTT CASSYPGQTREAFF
TRBJ2-3 TRBD2 TRBV6-4 once TGTGCCAGCAGCGATCGGACTAGCGGGAGCGTCAGCACAGATACGCAGTATTTT CASSDRTSGSVSTDTQYF
TRBJ2-3 TRBD2 TRBV7-9 . TGTGCCAGCAGCCGGACTAGTAGTGCAGATACGCAGTATTTT CASSRTSSADTQYF
TRBJ1-1 TRBD1 TRBV5-5 . TGTGCCAGCAGCCCTGGACAGGGCCTATCGAACACTGAAGCTTTCTTT CASSPGQGLSNTEAFF
TRBJ2-7 TRBD1 TRBV23-1 . TGCGCCGGACGGGACAGGGGGTACGAGCAGTACTTC CAGRDRGYEQYF
TRBJ1-2 . TRBV5-6 once TGTGCCAGCAGCTTGGCCGGGGGGGATGGAAGCTATGGCTACACCTTC CASSLAGGDGSYGYTF
TRBJ2-2 TRBD2 TRBV5-1 few TGCGCCAGCAGCTCCTCTTTGGCGGGGGGGCACCTCGGGGAGCTGTTTTTT CASSSSLAGGHLGELFF
TRBJ1-5 . TRBV2 . TGTGCCAGCAGTCGACAGAATAGCAATCAGCCCCAGCATTTT CASSRQNSNQPQHF
TRBJ1-4 . TRBV7-9 . TGTGCCAGCAGCTTGAAATCAGCAACTAATGAAAAACTGTTTTTT CASSLKSATNEKLFF
TRBJ1-4 . TRBV7-9 . TGTGCCAGCAGCTTAGGGGCAGGGTCTAATGAAAAACTGTTTTTT CASSLGAGSNEKLFF
TRBJ1-1 TRBD1 TRBV30 few TGTGCCTGGAGTGGGGGCCAGGGGGGCCAGAACACTGAAGCTTTCTTT CAWSGGQGGQNTEAFF
TRBJ2-3 TRBD2 TRBV7-3 . TGTGCCAGCAGCCACGGGGGGGTTACAGATACGCAGTATTTT CASSHGGVTDTQYF
TRBJ2-3 TRBD2 TRBV30 . TGTGCCTGGAGTAAAGGACTAGCGGGAGCAGGAGGGTATTTT CAWSKGLAGAGGYF
TRBJ2-7 TRBD2 TRBV6-5 . TGTGCCAGCAGTTCCCGCGGTAGCGGGGGCTACGAGCAGTACTTC CASSSRGSGGYEQYF
TRBJ1-2 . TRBV28 . TGTGCCAGCAGTTTTCGAGGTTTTTATGGCTACACCTTC CASSFRGFYGYTF
TRBJ1-6 . TRBV3-1/TRBV3-2 . TGTGCCAGCAGCGGGCAGGGCTATAATTCACCCCTCCACTTT CASSGQGYNSPLHF
TRBJ2-3 TRBD2 TRBV7-6 . TGTGCCAGCAGCTCTAGCGGGAGTGGCACAGATACGCAGTATTTT CASSSSGSGTDTQYF
TRBJ1-1 . TRBV19 . TGTGCCAGTAGTCTCGGGTCGGTGAACACTGAAGCTTTCTTT CASSLGSVNTEAFF
TRBJ2-2 . TRBV10-3 . TGTGCCATCAGCTCACAGGTTTCGAACACCGGGGAGCTGTTTTTT CAISSQVSNTGELFF
TRBJ2-5 TRBD2 TRBV6-4 . TGTGCCAAGCTCGGACTAGCGGGAGTGGAGCAAGAGACCCAGTACTTC CAKLGLAGVEQETQYF